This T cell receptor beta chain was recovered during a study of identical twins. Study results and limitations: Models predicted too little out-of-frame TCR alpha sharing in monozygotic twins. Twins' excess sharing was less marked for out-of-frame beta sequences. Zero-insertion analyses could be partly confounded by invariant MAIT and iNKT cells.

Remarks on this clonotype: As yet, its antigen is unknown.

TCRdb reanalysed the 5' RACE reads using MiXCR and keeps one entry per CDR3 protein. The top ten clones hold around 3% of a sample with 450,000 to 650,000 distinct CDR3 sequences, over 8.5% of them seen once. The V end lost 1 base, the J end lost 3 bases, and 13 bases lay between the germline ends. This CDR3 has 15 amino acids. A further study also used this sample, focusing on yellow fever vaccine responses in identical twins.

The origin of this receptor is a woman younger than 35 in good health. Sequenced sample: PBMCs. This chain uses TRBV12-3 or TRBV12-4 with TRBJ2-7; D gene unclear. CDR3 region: CASSLGTTNLYEQYF. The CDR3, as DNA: TGTGCCAGCAGTTTAGGGACGACGAACCTCTACGAGCAGTACTTC.